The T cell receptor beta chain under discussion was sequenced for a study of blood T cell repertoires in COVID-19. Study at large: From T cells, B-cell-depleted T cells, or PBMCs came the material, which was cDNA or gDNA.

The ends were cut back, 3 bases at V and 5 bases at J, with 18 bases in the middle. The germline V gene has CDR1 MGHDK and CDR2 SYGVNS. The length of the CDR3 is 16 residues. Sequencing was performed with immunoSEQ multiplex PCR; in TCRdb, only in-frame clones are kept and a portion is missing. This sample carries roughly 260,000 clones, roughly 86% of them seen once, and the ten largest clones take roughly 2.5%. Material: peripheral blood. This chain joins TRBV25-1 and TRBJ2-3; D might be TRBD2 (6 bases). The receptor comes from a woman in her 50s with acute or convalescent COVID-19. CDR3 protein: CASSDLLRGVQDTQYF. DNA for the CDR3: TGTGCCAGCAGTGACCTCCTCCGCGGGGTGCAAGATACGCAGTATTTT.